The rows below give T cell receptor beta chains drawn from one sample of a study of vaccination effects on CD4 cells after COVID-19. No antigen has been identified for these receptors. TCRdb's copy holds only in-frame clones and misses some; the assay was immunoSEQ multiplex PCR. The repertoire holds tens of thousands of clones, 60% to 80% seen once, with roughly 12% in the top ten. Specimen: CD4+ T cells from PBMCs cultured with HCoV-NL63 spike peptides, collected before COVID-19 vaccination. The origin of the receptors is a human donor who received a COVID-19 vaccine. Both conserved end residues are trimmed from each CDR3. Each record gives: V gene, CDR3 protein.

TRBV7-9	ASSLSTRKDEQF
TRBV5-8	ASSPWTSGSYEQY
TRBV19	ASRFSTGANVLT
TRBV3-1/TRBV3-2	ASSDKLPYEQY
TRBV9	ASSVSGQGHGYT
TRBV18	ASSQTGAPYEQY
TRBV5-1	ASSLDPFAATNTGELF
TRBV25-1	ASSVEGPADTQY
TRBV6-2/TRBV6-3	ASSYSSVMSNQPQH
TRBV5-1	ASSIRETQY
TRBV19	ASSPRAGGSYNEQF
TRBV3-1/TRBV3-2	ASSQSYSGTGELF
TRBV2	ASSRGQGNSPLH
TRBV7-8	ASSAGRNYGYT
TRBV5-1	ASSPDRVRNTIY
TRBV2	ASNHLGDEQY
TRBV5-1	ASSFRGGSDYEQY
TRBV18	ASSPGDRSSGNTIY
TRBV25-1	ASSEDRGRNYGYT
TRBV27	ASSLSRDSNSPLH
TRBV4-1	ASSQEMGWGKGVGANVLT
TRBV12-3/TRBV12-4	ASSLVAVVAF
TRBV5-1	ASSLVPGQTTNYGYT
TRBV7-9	ASSLGLYSPLH
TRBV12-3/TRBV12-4	ASSLRNEQF
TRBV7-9	ASSLGVAGSYGYT
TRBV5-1	ASSFTGTGTLNEQF
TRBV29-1	SGRPTGHLYEQY
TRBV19	ASSILNSGNTIY
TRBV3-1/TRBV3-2	ASSQDRGGVGPYEQY
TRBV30	AWNRQGRTPLH
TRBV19	ASSMNRVGTEAF
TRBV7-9	ASSSLNRHHEQY
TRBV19	ASSIGTGGSYEQY
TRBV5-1	ASSFNGGTEAF
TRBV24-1	ATGDRSNQPQH
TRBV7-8	ASSTRLAGAFYNEQF
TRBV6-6	ASSTGTGGTWQF
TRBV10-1	ASRTGATGELF
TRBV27	ASSLSGTTTEAF
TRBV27	ASTRTGSSLGYNEQF
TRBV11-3	ASSPRLAGEGDTQY
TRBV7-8	ASSLVSGGNQPQH
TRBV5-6	ASSLWESEQY
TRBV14	ASSPTGQGGKNIQY
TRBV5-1	ASSLSRSPDTQY